The subject of this entry is one T cell receptor (beta chain). These data originate in a study of blood T cell repertoires in COVID-19. Background on the study: Sites in the United States, Italy and Spain provided acute and convalescent COVID-19 samples. Sample material is recorded as cDNA or gDNA derived from T cells, B-cell-depleted T cells, or PBMCs.

In the original workflow: Estimation of nucleated cell counts relied on the amplification of reference gene primers. Data came from immunoSEQ multiplex PCR; TCRdb stores just in-frame clones and leaves some out. V, J and clone size are those of that table, while D and trimming were read from the DNA. The sample has some 70,000 clones, under 85% seen once; the top ten hold around a tenth. This clonotype was sampled from a woman aged 45-59 years with acute or convalescent COVID-19. The sample comprised peripheral blood.

The CDR3: CASSIGTEGEKLFF. The CDR3 coding sequence is TGTGCCAGCAGCATTGGGACAGAGGGTGAAAAACTGTTTTTT. The chain joins TRBV9 to TRBJ1-4; 7 bases are shared with TRBD1. This CDR3 has 14 residues. V was clipped by 4 bases and J by 7 bases; unmatched bases: 7. Germline assignment: CDR1 SGDLS and CDR2 YYNGEE. Full variable domain (outside the CDR3, taken from reference TRBV9 and TRBJ1-4): DSGVTQTPKHLITATGQRVTLRCSPRSGDLSVYWYQQSLDQGLQFLIQYYNGEERAKGNILERFSAQQFPDLHSELNLSSLELGDSALYFCASSIGTEGEKLFFGSGTQLSVL.